The 21 T cell receptor beta chains reported below all come from one sample, sequenced in a study of T cell responses to AZD1222 COVID-19 vaccine. Produced via immunoSEQ multiplex PCR; TCRdb's table is partial and in-frame only. The sample yields approximately 79,000 clones, roughly 85% seen once. Sequenced material: peripheral blood, taken 28 days after the second AZD1222 dose. The receptors derive from an adult who received the AZD1222 COVID-19 vaccine.

This sequence joins TRBV5-8 and TRBJ1-4, with 9 bases lining up with TRBD1. The CDR3 runs 14 residues. Germline CDR1 reads SGHTS; CDR2 reads YDEGEE. J was trimmed by 5 bases and V by 3 bases; bases with no gene match: 2. The CDR3 region is CASSSGTGNEKLFF. For the CDR3, the DNA is TGTGCCAGCAGCTCCGGGACAGGGAATGAAAAACTGTTTTTT. Combining the CDR3 with reference TRBV5-8 and TRBJ1-4 gives the whole variable domain EAGVTQSPTHLIKTRGQQATLRCSPISGHTSVYWYQQALGLGLQFLLWYDEGEERNRGNFPPRFSGRQFPNYSSELNVNALELEDSALYLCASSSGTGNEKLFFGSGTQLSVL.

The chain uses TRBV6-5 and TRBJ2-7, with 7 positions matching TRBD1. The CDR3 has 14 amino acids. V shed 8 bases, J shed 0 bases, and the junction held 7 bases outside the gene matches. The germline CDR1 and CDR2 sequences are MNHEY and SVGAGI. CDR3 sequence (DNA): TGTGCCAGCGGGGTGACAGGGAGCTCCTACGAGCAGTACTTC. Protein product: CASGVTGSSYEQYF.

This chain connects TRBV29-1 to TRBJ1-1; 9 nucleotides match TRBD1. Losses at the gene ends were 4 bases for V and 4 bases for J; bases not matched to a gene: 7. CDR1 SQVTM and CDR2 ANQGSEA come from the germline V gene. The CDR3 covers 14 residues. The CDR3 bases are TGCAGCGTTGTTACAGGGGGCGACGGCACTGAAGCTTTCTTT. Encoded protein: CSVVTGGDGTEAFF.

The chain links TRBV9 to TRBJ1-1, with D perhaps matching TRBD1 (6 bases). The CDR3 covers 15 residues. V was trimmed by 0 bases and J by 7 bases, leaving 16 bases between them. Germline CDR1 SGDLS, CDR2 YYNGEE. This chain's CDR3 is CASSVGSGDGIEAFF. The CDR3 nucleotides are TGTGCCAGCAGCGTAGGGTCAGGGGACGGGATTGAAGCTTTCTTT.

V is TRBV5-1 and J is TRBJ1-1; 7 bases match TRBD1. Germline CDR1 SGHRS, CDR2 YFSETQ. CDR3 length equals 16 residues. Trimming removed 3 bases from V and 0 bases from J; junction bases left unmatched: 8. The CDR3 DNA is TGCGCCAGCAGCTGGACAGGAGATTTCATGAACACTGAAGCTTTCTTT. This codes for CASSWTGDFMNTEAFF.

The chain has TRBV3-1 (or the pseudogene TRBV3-2) and TRBJ2-2; TRBD2 matches 10 bases. Germline V gives CDR1 LGHDT, CDR2 YNNKEL (reference sequence). The CDR3 is made up of 17 amino acids. Germline trimming cut 0 bases from V and 5 bases from J; bases unmatched to any gene: 6. The CDR3 nucleotides are TGTGCCAGCAGCCAAGATTGGCCTAGCGGGAGAACCGGGGAGCTGTTTTTT. Amino acid sequence: CASSQDWPSGRTGELFF.

V is TRBV6-1 and J is TRBJ1-2; 12 positions agree with TRBD1. With V trimmed by 3 bases and J by 5 bases, 1 base remained unmatched. Germline CDR1 and CDR2: MNHNS and SASEGT. The CDR3 loop spans 14 amino acids. The CDR3 DNA is TGTGCCAGCAGTGAGGGACAGGGGGCGTATGGCTACACCTTC. Its protein product is CASSEGQGAYGYTF.

V usage is TRBV30 and J usage is TRBJ2-3; D could derive from TRBD1 or TRBD2 (5 bases each). The CDR3 runs to 13 residues. Trimming took off 1 base at V and 6 bases at J, with 11 bases between the two ends. The germline CDR1 and CDR2 sequences are GTSNPN and SVGIG (reference sequence). CDR3 bases: TGTGCCTGGAGTGGGCAGGGAGTCGATACGCAGTATTTT. Its protein is CAWSGQGVDTQYF.

This chain connects TRBV4-3 to TRBJ1-2, with D uncertain. Germline V gene lookup returns CDR1 LGHNA and CDR2 YSLEER. Trimming left V 1 base short and J 4 bases short, with 10 bases between. This CDR3 is 14 amino acids long. The CDR3 region is CASSQVVRSYGYTF. The CDR3 coding sequence is TGCGCCAGCAGCCAAGTCGTCAGATCCTATGGCTACACCTTC.

The chain couples TRBV3-1 (or the pseudogene TRBV3-2) to TRBJ2-1; D is possibly TRBD2 (6 bases). CDR3 length: 19 amino acids. From germline, CDR1 is LGHDT and CDR2 YNNKEL (reference sequence). V was cut by 0 bases and J by 8 bases, with 26 bases left in between. The chain's CDR3 is CASSQEKMHGGVGLDEQFF. CDR3 bases: TGTGCCAGCAGCCAAGAGAAAATGCACGGAGGGGTTGGTCTCGATGAGCAGTTCTTC.

The rearrangement uses TRBV7-2 and TRBJ1-6; no clear D gene. Germline V gene sequence: CDR1 SGHTA, CDR2 FQGNSA. The V and J ends lost 1 base and 7 bases respectively, with 8 bases between them. The CDR3 has 14 residues. The CDR3 nucleotides read TGTGCCAGCAGCTTAGAGGCAGAAAATTCACCCCTCCACTTT. Encoded protein: CASSLEAENSPLHF.

V gene TRBV14 combines with J gene TRBJ1-3; D is unresolved. Looked up from germline, CDR1 is SGHDN and CDR2 is FVKESK. V dropped 5 bases and J dropped 4 bases, with 12 bases sitting between them. The CDR3 has 14 amino acids. The CDR3 nucleotides read TGTGCCAGCAGCGAGATTGAGTGGGGAAACACCATATATTTT. Its protein is CASSEIEWGNTIYF. Filled out from reference TRBV14 and TRBJ1-3, the complete variable domain reads EAGVTQFPSHSVIEKGQTVTLRCDPISGHDNLYWYRRVMGKEIKFLLHFVKESKQDESGMPNNRFLAERTGGTYSTLKVQPAELEDSGVYFCASSEIEWGNTIYFGEGSWLTVV.

The chain combines TRBV20-1 with TRBJ2-7, with 8 bases aligning to TRBD2. The CDR3 contains 17 residues. V lost 3 bases and J lost 0; bases outside the gene matches: 13. Per germline, CDR1 DFQATT and CDR2 SNEGSKA (reference sequence). The CDR3 sequence: CSASGEVAGLSSYEQYF. The CDR3 DNA reads TGCAGTGCTAGTGGGGAGGTAGCGGGGTTGAGCTCCTACGAGCAGTACTTC.

The V and J genes are TRBV4-3 and TRBJ1-6, with a possible D match to TRBD1 (6 bases). Germline CDR1 LGHNA, CDR2 YSLEER. Trimming removed 0 bases from V and 6 bases from J, with 12 bases in between. The length of the CDR3 is 16 residues. CDR3 sequence: CASSQDHRAGNSPLHF. The DNA for the CDR3 is TGCGCCAGCAGCCAAGATCACAGGGCGGGTAATTCACCCCTCCACTTT.

The gene calls are TRBV30 and TRBJ1-1; D remains unclear. The V end lost 2 bases, the J end lost 0 bases, and 7 bases lay between the germline ends. The CDR3 spans 13 residues. Germline lookup yields CDR1 GTSNPN and CDR2 SVGIG (reference sequence). The CDR3 DNA is TGTGCCTGGAGTAGCGGGATGAACACTGAAGCTTTCTTT. It specifies CAWSSGMNTEAFF.

This clone was observed a single time. V is TRBV7-2 and J is TRBJ2-1; 9 bases agree with TRBD1. This CDR3 has 13 amino acids. CDR1 and CDR2 from the germline V gene are SGHTA and FQGNSA. V lost 2 bases to trimming and J lost 10 bases; unmatched junction nucleotides: 3. CDR3 loop: CASSLHRGREQFF. The CDR3 DNA reads TGTGCCAGCAGCTTACACAGGGGGCGGGAGCAGTTCTTC.

This clone was picked up one time. The rearrangement uses TRBV15 and TRBJ2-6; TRBD2 might be the D (5 bases). V was pared by 5 bases and J by 1 base, with 9 bases between. Germline V lookup: CDR1 LNHNV, CDR2 YYDKDF (reference sequence). The CDR3 sequence is 15 residues long. Here the CDR3 DNA reads TGTGCCACCAGCCCGGACTCTTCTGGGGCCAACGTCCTGACTTTC. Its protein product is CATSPDSSGANVLTF.

This clone was seen only a few times. The rearrangement joins TRBV30 to TRBJ1-2; D ambiguous. V was trimmed by 3 bases and J by 8 bases, leaving 13 bases between them. Looked up from germline, CDR1 is GTSNPN and CDR2 is SVGIG (reference sequence). CDR3 length: 12 amino acids. The CDR3 sequence is CAWRDFYGGYTF. The CDR3 nucleotides are TGTGCCTGGAGGGACTTCTATGGAGGCTACACCTTC.

This sequence joins TRBV4-1 and TRBJ1-1, with TRBD1 matching over 7 bases. The J segment lost 5 bases and the V segment lost 7 bases, leaving 10 bases of the junction unmatched. This CDR3 contains 14 residues. Germline values: CDR1 MGHRA, CDR2 YSYEKL. CDR3 in DNA: TGCGCCAGCACCCCAGGGGGTCTCTGGACTGAAGCTTTCTTT. Its translation: CASTPGGLWTEAFF.

V usage is TRBV10-3 and J usage is TRBJ1-1; 8 bases map to TRBD1. The CDR3 is 16 amino acids. The germline V gene encodes CDR1 ENHRY and CDR2 SYGVKD. The V segment lost 10 bases and the J segment 2 bases; nucleotides outside the gene matches: 15. The CDR3 reads CATDGVGQAKNTEAFF. The CDR3 bases are TGTGCCACCGACGGGGTGGGACAGGCCAAAAACACTGAAGCTTTCTTT.

J is TRBJ2-7 and V is TRBV3-1 (or the pseudogene TRBV3-2); TRBD2 matches 7 bases. Trimming at V came to 0 bases and at J to 3 bases, leaving 5 bases not matched to a gene. The CDR3 is 15 amino acids. CDR1 LGHDT and CDR2 YNNKEL come from the germline V gene (reference sequence). CDR3 in DNA: TGTGCCAGCAGCCAAGATCTAGCGGTAAACTACGAGCAGTACTTC. This sequence encodes CASSQDLAVNYEQYF.